This record concerns one TCR beta chain sequence. The antigen is not known. This entry belongs to a study of T cells in Graves' hyperthyroidism and ophthalmopathy. General study findings and limits: Most expanded thyroid clonotypes above 0.001 recurred in blood. Ophthalmopathy prediction by the model preceded onset by a median roughly 6 months.

V lost 2 bases and J lost 10, with 15 bases in between. Germline V lookup: CDR1 MGHDK, CDR2 SYGVNS. CDR3 length: 15 residues. Stable disease denoted Graves' hyperthyroidism without ophthalmopathy progression within 18 months. Participants, patients aged 18 to 65, had newly diagnosed hyperthyroidism with a duration under 2 months. Using RNA transcripts as the source, TCR beta CDR3 regions were amplified. When the TCR CDR3 underwent first-round RT-PCR, the HTBI primer set was used. MiXCR, applied by TCRdb to the multiplex PCR reads, yields one record per CDR3 protein. Of about 560,000 distinct CDR3 sequences listed, about 43% are singletons.

V usage is TRBV25-1 and J usage is TRBJ1-6, with no clear D. The source of this sequence is a woman under 30 with Graves' hyperthyroidism. The sample taken for sequencing was peripheral blood or thyroid tissue (not recorded which). CDR3 protein: CASSEVGVNGSPLHF. Here the CDR3 DNA reads TGTGCCAGCAGTGAAGTGGGAGTTAATGGATCACCCCTCCACTTT.